This is a list of T cell receptor beta chains from one sample in a study of blood T cells in healthy people across ages. TCRdb fed the 5' RACE reads into MiXCR, producing one record per CDR3 protein. The data show hundreds of thousands of distinct CDR3 sequences, with around 52% seen just once and about 13% held by the top ten. Specimen: blood. The receptors originated from an elderly woman in good health. Both conserved end residues are part of each CDR3. Fields, in order: J gene, V gene, D gene, clone size, CDR3 protein, CDR3 DNA. A D gene is named only where the DNA matches it firmly. Not all rows give a size; the values are once, few, many and, for expanded clones, a class.

TRBJ1-2,TRBV7-2,NA,many,CASGTGYGYTF,TGTGCCAGCGGAACAGGTTATGGCTACACCTTC
TRBJ2-5,TRBV14,NA,NA,CASSQDGLYGTQYF,TGTGCCAGCAGCCAAGACGGCCTCTACGGGACCCAGTACTTC
TRBJ2-7,TRBV29-1,NA,NA,CSVRDNSYEQYF,TGCAGCGTCCGGGACAACTCCTACGAGCAGTACTTC
TRBJ2-3,TRBV7-7,NA,NA,CAGGMGDTQYF,TGTGCCGGCGGGATGGGAGATACGCAGTATTTT
TRBJ2-1,TRBV3-1,TRBD2,NA,CASSLTSGSYNERFF,TGTGCCAGCAGCCTAACTAGCGGCTCCTACAATGAGCGGTTCTTC
TRBJ2-2,TRBV28,TRBD1,NA,CASSSMGDRVTGELFF,TGTGCCAGCAGTTCAATGGGAGACAGGGTCACCGGGGAGCTGTTTTTT
TRBJ2-7,TRBV5-1,TRBD2,many,CASSPGLAFTYEQYF,TGCGCCAGCAGCCCCGGACTAGCTTTTACCTACGAGCAGTACTTC
TRBJ2-1,TRBV7-3,NA,NA,CASSPEARWGNEQFF,TGTGCCAGCAGCCCAGAGGCTAGATGGGGCAATGAGCAGTTCTTC
TRBJ1-1,TRBV29-1,NA,few,CSVEDRGTEAFF,TGCAGCGTTGAAGACAGGGGAACTGAAGCTTTCTTT
TRBJ1-6,TRBV7-2,TRBD1,few,CASSLGAWSGGKGSPLHF,TGTGCCAGCAGCTTAGGGGCCTGGTCAGGGGGAAAGGGTTCACCCCTCCACTTT
TRBJ2-1,TRBV30,TRBD2,NA,CAWTPGGGYNEQFF,TGTGCCTGGACCCCTGGGGGGGGTTACAATGAGCAGTTCTTC
TRBJ1-2,TRBV12-3/TRBV12-4,NA,few,CASSNSGYTF,TGTGCCAGCAGCAACAGTGGCTACACCTTC
TRBJ2-7,TRBV4-3,NA,NA,CASSQDPRGPYEQYF,TGCGCCAGCAGCCAAGACCCCAGGGGTCCATACGAGCAGTACTTC
TRBJ2-5,TRBV6-6,NA,NA,CASSRTRAGQYF,TGTGCCAGCAGTCGGACCCGGGCCGGGCAGTACTTC
TRBJ2-5,TRBV2,NA,many,CASSVTRTQETQYF,TGTGCCAGCAGTGTGACTCGCACCCAAGAGACCCAGTACTTC
TRBJ1-5,TRBV20-1,TRBD1,NA,CSARGPRQGAANQPQHF,TGCAGTGCTAGAGGCCCGAGGCAGGGGGCGGCCAATCAGCCCCAGCATTTT
TRBJ1-2,TRBV5-1,TRBD1,few,CASSLNPGQKFSGYTF,TGCGCCAGCAGCTTGAATCCGGGACAGAAGTTTAGCGGCTACACCTTC
TRBJ1-5,TRBV28,NA,once,CASSLLGVAQPQHF,TGTGCCAGCAGTTTGTTGGGAGTTGCGCAGCCCCAGCATTTT
TRBJ1-4,TRBV20-1,NA,few,CSARDSGAGEKLFF,TGCAGTGCTAGAGATTCAGGGGCCGGCGAAAAACTGTTTTTT
TRBJ2-1,TRBV20-1,NA,NA,CSARDGGPRNEQFF,TGCAGTGCTAGAGATGGGGGCCCGCGCAATGAGCAGTTCTTC
TRBJ2-5,TRBV7-9,NA,few,CASRPERKVQETQYF,TGTGCCAGCAGACCAGAAAGGAAGGTCCAAGAGACCCAGTACTTC
TRBJ2-7,TRBV4-1,NA,NA,CASSQEGRENYEQYF,TGCGCCAGCAGCCAAGAAGGACGTGAGAACTACGAGCAGTACTTC
TRBJ2-3,TRBV24-1,NA,NA,CATSDSPGAGDTQYF,TGTGCCACCAGTGATTCCCCAGGGGCTGGAGATACGCAGTATTTT
TRBJ1-3,TRBV12-3/TRBV12-4,NA,few,CASKELSGNTIYF,TGTGCCAGCAAGGAGCTCTCTGGAAACACCATATATTTT